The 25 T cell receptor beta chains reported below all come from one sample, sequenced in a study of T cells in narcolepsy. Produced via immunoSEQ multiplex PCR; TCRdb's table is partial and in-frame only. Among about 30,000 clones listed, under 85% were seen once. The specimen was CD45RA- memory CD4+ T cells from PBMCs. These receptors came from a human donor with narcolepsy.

The CDR3: CASSPGRISTDTQYF. The CDR3, as DNA: TGTGCCAGCAGTCCGGGCCGAATAAGCACAGATACGCAGTATTTT. The J gene is TRBJ2-3, the V gene TRBV6-1; D gene unclear. The CDR3 loop spans 15 amino acids. V lost 5 bases and J 0 bases, leaving 12 bases between the germline ends. Germline-derived CDR1 and CDR2 are MNHNS and SASEGT.

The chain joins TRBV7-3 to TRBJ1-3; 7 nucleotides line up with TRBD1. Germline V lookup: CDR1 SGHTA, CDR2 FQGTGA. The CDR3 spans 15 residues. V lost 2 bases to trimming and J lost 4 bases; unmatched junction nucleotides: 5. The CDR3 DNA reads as TGTGCCAGCAGCTTATATCCGGGACAGGGAAACACCATATATTTT. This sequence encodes CASSLYPGQGNTIYF.

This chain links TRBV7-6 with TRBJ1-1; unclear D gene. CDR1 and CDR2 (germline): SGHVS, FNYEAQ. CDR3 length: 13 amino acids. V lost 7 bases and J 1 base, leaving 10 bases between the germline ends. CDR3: CASTTPPNTEAFF. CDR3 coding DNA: TGTGCCAGCACCACACCGCCGAACACTGAAGCTTTCTTT.

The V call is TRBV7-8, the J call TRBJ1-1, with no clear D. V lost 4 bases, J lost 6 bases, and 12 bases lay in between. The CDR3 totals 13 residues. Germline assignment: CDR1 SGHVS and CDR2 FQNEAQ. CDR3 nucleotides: TGTGCCAGCAGCTCCGGACGGGCAGCTGAAGCTTTCTTT. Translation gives CASSSGRAAEAFF.

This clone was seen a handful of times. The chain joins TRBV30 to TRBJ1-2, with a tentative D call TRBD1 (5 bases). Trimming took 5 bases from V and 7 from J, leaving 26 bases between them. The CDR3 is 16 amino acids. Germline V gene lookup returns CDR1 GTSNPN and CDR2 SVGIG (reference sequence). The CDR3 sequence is CAWRFTTGGFLGGYTF. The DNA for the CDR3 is TGTGCCTGGCGGTTTACTACGGGGGGGTTTTTAGGTGGCTACACCTTC.

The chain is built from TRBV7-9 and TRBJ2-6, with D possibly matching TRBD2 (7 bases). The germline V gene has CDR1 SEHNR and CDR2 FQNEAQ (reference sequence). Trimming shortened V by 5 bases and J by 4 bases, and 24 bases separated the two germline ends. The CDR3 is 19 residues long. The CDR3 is CASSPRGGGVEYGANVLTF. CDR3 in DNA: TGTGCCAGCAGCCCCCGCGGAGGGGGGGTTGAATACGGGGCCAACGTCCTGACTTTC.

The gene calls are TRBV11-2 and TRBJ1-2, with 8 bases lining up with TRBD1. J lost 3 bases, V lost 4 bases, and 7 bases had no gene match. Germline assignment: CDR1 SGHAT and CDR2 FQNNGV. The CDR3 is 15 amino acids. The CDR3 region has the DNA TGTGCCAGCAGCTACCTGGACAGGGCGTACTATGGCTACACCTTC. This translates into CASSYLDRAYYGYTF.

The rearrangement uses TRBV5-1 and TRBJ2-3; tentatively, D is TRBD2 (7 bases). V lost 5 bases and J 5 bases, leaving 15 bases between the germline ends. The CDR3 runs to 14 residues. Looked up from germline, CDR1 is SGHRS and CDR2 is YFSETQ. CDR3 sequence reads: CASRDTGGRDTQYF. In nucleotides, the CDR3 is TGCGCCAGCAGGGATACGGGGGGCCGAGATACGCAGTATTTT.

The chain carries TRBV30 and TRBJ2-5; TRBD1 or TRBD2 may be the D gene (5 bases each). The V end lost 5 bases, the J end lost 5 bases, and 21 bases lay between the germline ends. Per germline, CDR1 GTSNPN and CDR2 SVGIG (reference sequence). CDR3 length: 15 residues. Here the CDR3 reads CAWGPGASPGETQYF. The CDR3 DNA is TGTGCCTGGGGACCCGGGGCTAGCCCGGGCGAGACCCAGTACTTC.

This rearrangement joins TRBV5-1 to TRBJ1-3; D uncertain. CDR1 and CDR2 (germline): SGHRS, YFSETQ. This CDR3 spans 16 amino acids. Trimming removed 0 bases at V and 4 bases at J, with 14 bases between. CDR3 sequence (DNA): TGCGCCAGCAGCTTGGGGGGAGTCCGATCGGGAAACACCATATATTTT. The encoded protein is CASSLGGVRSGNTIYF.

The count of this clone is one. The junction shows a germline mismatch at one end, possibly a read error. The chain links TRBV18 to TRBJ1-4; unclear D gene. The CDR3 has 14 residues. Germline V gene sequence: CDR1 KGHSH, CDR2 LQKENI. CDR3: CASSPVATNEKLFF. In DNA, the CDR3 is TGTGCCAGCTCACCTGTAGCAACAAATGAAAAACTGTTTTTT.

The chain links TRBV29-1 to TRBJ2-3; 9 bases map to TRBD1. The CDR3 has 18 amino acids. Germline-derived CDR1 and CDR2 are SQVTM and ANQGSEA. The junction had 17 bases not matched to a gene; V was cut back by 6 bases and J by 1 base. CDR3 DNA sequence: TGCAGCGTCCGACAAGGCGCTTACAGGGGGCGAGGCACAGATACGCAGTATTTT. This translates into CSVRQGAYRGRGTDTQYF.

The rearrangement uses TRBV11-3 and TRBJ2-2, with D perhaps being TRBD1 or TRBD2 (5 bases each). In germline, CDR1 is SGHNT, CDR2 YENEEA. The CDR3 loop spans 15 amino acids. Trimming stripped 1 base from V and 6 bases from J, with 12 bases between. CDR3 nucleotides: TGTGCCAGCAGCTTAGGTGGTAGAGGGGCCGGGGAGCTGTTTTTT. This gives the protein CASSLGGRGAGELFF.

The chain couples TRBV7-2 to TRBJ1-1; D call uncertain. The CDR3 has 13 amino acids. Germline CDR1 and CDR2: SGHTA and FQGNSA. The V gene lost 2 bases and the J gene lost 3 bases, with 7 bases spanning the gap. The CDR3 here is CASSLTRYTEAFF. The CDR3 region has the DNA TGTGCCAGCAGCTTAACCCGGTACACTGAAGCTTTCTTT. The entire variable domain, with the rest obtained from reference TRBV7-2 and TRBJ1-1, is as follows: GAGVSQSPSNKVTEKGKDVELRCDPISGHTALYWYRQSLGQGLEFLIYFQGNSAPDKSGLPSDRFSAERTGGSVSTLTIQRTQQEDSAVYLCASSLTRYTEAFFGQGTRLTVV.

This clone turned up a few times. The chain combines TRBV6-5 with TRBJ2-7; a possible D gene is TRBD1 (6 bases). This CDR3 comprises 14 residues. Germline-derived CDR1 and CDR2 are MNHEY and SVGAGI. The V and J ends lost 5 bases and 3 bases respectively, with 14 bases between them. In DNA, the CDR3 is TGTGCCAGCAGTGGGACACGCGGAGACTACGAGCAGTACTTC. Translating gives CASSGTRGDYEQYF.

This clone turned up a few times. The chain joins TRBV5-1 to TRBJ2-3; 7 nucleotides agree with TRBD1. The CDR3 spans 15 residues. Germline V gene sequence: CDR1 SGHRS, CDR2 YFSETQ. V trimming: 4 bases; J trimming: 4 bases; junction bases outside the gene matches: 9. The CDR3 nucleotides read TGCGCCAGCAGCGTGGGGGCAGGGGGTCCAGATACGCAGTATTTT. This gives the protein CASSVGAGGPDTQYF.

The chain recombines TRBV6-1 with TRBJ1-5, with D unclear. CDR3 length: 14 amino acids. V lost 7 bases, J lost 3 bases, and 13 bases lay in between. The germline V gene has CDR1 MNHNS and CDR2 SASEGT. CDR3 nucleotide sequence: TGTGCCAGCACCCCCGGGAGGGACAATCAGCCCCAGCATTTT. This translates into CASTPGRDNQPQHF.

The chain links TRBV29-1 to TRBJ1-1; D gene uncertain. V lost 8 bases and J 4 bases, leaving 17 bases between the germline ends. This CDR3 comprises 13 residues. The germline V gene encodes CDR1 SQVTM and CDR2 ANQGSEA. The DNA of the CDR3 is TGCAGCCCTAAGGTCGGGTTGGGCACTGAAGCTTTCTTT. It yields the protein CSPKVGLGTEAFF.

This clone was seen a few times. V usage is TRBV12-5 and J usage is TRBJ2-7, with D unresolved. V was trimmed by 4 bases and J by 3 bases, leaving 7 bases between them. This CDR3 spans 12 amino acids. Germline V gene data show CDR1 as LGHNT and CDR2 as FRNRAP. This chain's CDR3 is CASGWAGYEQYF. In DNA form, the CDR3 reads TGTGCTAGTGGTTGGGCCGGCTACGAGCAGTACTTC.

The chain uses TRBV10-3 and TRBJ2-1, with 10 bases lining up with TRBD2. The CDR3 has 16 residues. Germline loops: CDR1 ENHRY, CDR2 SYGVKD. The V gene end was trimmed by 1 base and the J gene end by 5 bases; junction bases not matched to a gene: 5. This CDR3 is CAISEYQRGGNNEQFF. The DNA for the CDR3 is TGTGCCATCAGTGAGTACCAGCGGGGGGGGAACAATGAGCAGTTCTTC.

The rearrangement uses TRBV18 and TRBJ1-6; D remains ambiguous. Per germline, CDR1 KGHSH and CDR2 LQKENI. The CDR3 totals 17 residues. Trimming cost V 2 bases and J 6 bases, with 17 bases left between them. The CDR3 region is CASSPSPPGSPNSPLHF. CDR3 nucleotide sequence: TGTGCCAGCTCACCAAGCCCCCCTGGGAGCCCTAATTCACCCCTCCACTTT.

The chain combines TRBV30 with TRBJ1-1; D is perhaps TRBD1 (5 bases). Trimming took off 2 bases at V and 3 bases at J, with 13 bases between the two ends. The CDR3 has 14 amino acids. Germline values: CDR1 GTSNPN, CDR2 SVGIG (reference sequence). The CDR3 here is CAWSMGGLDTEAFF. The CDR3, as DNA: TGTGCCTGGAGTATGGGGGGGTTGGACACTGAAGCTTTCTTT.

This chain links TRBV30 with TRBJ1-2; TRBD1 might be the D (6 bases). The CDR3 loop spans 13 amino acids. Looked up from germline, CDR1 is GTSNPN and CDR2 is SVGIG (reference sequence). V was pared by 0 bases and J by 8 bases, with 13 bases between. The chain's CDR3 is CAWSVLAGGGYTF. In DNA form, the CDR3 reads TGTGCCTGGAGTGTACTCGCGGGGGGCGGCTACACCTTC.

This chain's CDR3 is CASSFKFRTEAFF. The CDR3, as DNA: TGTGCCAGCAGCTTTAAGTTCCGCACTGAAGCTTTCTTT. V and J are TRBV7-2 and TRBJ1-1; D call uncertain. The CDR3 is 13 amino acids. V was shortened by 3 bases and J by 4 bases, with 9 bases between the two germline ends. Germline V CDR1 and CDR2: SGHTA, FQGNSA.

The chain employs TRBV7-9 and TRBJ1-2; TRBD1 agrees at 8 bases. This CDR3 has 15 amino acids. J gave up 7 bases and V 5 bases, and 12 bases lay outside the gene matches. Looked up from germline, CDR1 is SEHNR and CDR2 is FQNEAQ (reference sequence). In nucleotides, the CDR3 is TGTGCCAGCAGCATACCGGGTCAGGGGGCGAGTGGCTACACCTTC. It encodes CASSIPGQGASGYTF.